Listed below are T cell receptor beta chains from one sample, sequenced in a study of blood T cell repertoires in COVID-19. Clones were sequenced by immunoSEQ multiplex PCR, and TCRdb holds only the in-frame ones, with some missing. Of more than 100,000 clones in the sample, around four fifths were seen once. Sequenced sample: peripheral blood. The receptors were sampled from a human donor in a cohort sampled during active COVID-19. Both conserved end residues are part of each CDR3. D genes are given only for firm matches. Rows may omit the clone size; those that give it use once, few, many or a size class.

V gene,J gene,D gene,clone size,CDR3 protein,CDR3 DNA
TRBV6-6,TRBJ1-6,.,once,CASSSPPGSPLHF,TGTGCCAGCAGTTCCCCGCCGGGTTCACCCCTCCACTTT
TRBV25-1,TRBJ1-2,.,.,CASSPGQNYGYTF,TGTGCCAGCAGCCCGGGACAAAACTATGGCTACACCTTC
TRBV7-6,TRBJ2-2,TRBD2,.,CASSLGAGGTGELFF,TGTGCCAGCAGCTTAGGAGCGGGGGGGACCGGGGAGCTGTTTTTT
TRBV24-1,TRBJ2-3,TRBD1,.,CATRRQGSTDTQYF,TGTGCCACCAGAAGACAGGGAAGCACAGATACGCAGTATTTT
TRBV7-8,TRBJ1-5,TRBD1,few,CASRASGTGSQPQHF,TGTGCCAGCAGAGCCTCCGGGACAGGGAGCCAGCCCCAGCATTTT
TRBV18,TRBJ2-2,TRBD2,.,CASSPPGLAGDAGELFF,TGTGCCAGCTCACCACCGGGGCTAGCGGGGGACGCCGGGGAGCTGTTTTTT
TRBV2,TRBJ1-1,.,.,CASSPSRGHSEAFF,TGTGCCAGCAGTCCCTCACGGGGACATTCTGAAGCTTTCTTT
TRBV19,TRBJ1-4,TRBD1,.,CATNDGTATNEKLFF,TGTGCCACCAACGACGGGACAGCAACTAATGAAAAACTGTTTTTT
TRBV7-2,TRBJ1-6,.,.,CASSLERQINSPLHF,TGTGCCAGCAGCTTAGAGCGACAGATTAATTCACCCCTCCACTTT
TRBV3-1/TRBV3-2,TRBJ1-2,.,once,CASSHLGYGYTF,TGTGCCAGCAGCCACCTCGGGTATGGCTACACCTTC
TRBV4-2,TRBJ2-3,.,once,CASSQDRSHLEYF,TGTGCCAGCAGCCAAGATCGGAGCCATTTGGAGTATTTT
TRBV6-5,TRBJ2-5,.,.,CASSTGGLETQYF,TGTGCCAGCAGCACCGGTGGTTTGGAGACCCAGTACTTC
TRBV7-6,TRBJ2-3,.,.,CASSLGGRGTDTQYF,TGTGCCAGCAGCTTAGGGGGGCGCGGCACAGATACGCAGTATTTT
TRBV7-2,TRBJ2-7,TRBD2,.,CASSLGVAGGLEQYF,TGTGCCAGCAGCTTAGGGGTAGCGGGGGGGCTCGAGCAGTACTTC
TRBV3-1/TRBV3-2,TRBJ2-5,.,.,CASSPPRGRQETQYF,TGTGCCAGCAGCCCCCCCCGTGGCCGCCAAGAGACCCAGTACTTC
TRBV10-3,TRBJ2-5,TRBD2,.,CAISAGVETQYF,TGTGCCATCAGCGCGGGGGTGGAGACCCAGTACTTC
TRBV7-6,TRBJ1-2,.,.,CASSPGLGVVGQNYGYTF,TGTGCCAGCAGCCCCGGGTTGGGAGTCGTCGGACAGAACTATGGCTACACCTTC
TRBV4-1,TRBJ1-4,TRBD1,.,CASKETGTGGEKLFF,TGCGCCAGCAAAGAAACCGGGACAGGGGGGGAAAAACTGTTTTTT
TRBV10-1,TRBJ2-3,.,.,CASSESGSGTDTQYF,TGCGCCAGCAGTGAGTCCGGTAGCGGAACAGATACGCAGTATTTT
TRBV3-1/TRBV3-2,TRBJ1-2,.,.,CASSQAGRSYGYTF,TGTGCCAGCAGCCAGGCAGGGCGAAGCTATGGCTACACCTTC
TRBV4-1,TRBJ1-2,.,.,CASSPGGFRFYGYTF,TGCGCCAGCAGCCCTGGGGGGTTTCGCTTCTATGGCTACACCTTC
TRBV4-2,TRBJ1-4,.,.,CASSQEDQGSWEKLFF,TGTGCCAGCAGCCAAGAGGATCAGGGGTCGTGGGAAAAACTGTTTTTT
TRBV18,TRBJ1-2,.,.,CASSPRDTFGYTF,TGTGCCAGCTCACCAAGGGACACTTTTGGCTACACCTTC
TRBV19,TRBJ1-3,.,.,CASNLGNTIYF,TGTGCCAGTAATCTCGGAAACACCATATATTTT
TRBV24-1,TRBJ2-1,.,.,CATSDGYGLTRNEQFF,TGTGCCACCAGTGATGGTTATGGGCTCACTCGAAATGAGCAGTTCTTC
TRBV15,TRBJ2-7,TRBD1,.,CATSRDRDRGHEQYF,TGTGCCACCAGCAGAGATCGCGACAGGGGCCACGAGCAGTACTTC
TRBV5-1,TRBJ1-2,.,few,CASSSPDRTYGYTF,TGCGCCAGCAGCTCCCCCGACAGGACCTATGGCTACACCTTC
TRBV27,TRBJ1-1,.,.,CASSLGGGYGGAFF,TGTGCCAGCAGTTTAGGGGGGGGCTACGGGGGAGCTTTCTTT
TRBV3-1/TRBV3-2,TRBJ1-2,.,once,CASSQVLGGAGYTF,TGTGCCAGCAGCCAAGTTCTTGGGGGCGCGGGCTACACCTTC
TRBV30,TRBJ2-3,.,.,CAWTDTGTPTDTQYF,TGTGCCTGGACCGATACCGGGACTCCCACAGATACGCAGTATTTT
TRBV5-4,TRBJ2-2,.,.,CASSHQGPGELFF,TGTGCCAGCAGCCATCAGGGGCCCGGGGAGCTGTTTTTT
TRBV9,TRBJ1-1,TRBD1,.,CASSVTGGRDTEAFF,TGTGCCAGCAGCGTTACAGGGGGCCGGGACACTGAAGCTTTCTTT
TRBV5-1,TRBJ2-1,TRBD2,.,CASSFTGGAGRSYNEQFF,TGCGCCAGCAGCTTCACTGGGGGAGCGGGGAGGTCCTACAATGAGCAGTTCTTC
TRBV9,TRBJ2-2,TRBD1,.,CASSEWDRGTGELFF,TGTGCCAGCAGCGAGTGGGACAGGGGGACCGGGGAGCTGTTTTTT
TRBV27,TRBJ2-3,.,once,CASSWAASDTQYF,TGTGCCAGCAGTTGGGCCGCATCAGATACGCAGTATTTT
TRBV6-1,TRBJ1-5,TRBD1,once,CASSEDSLRGTGLNQPQHF,TGTGCCAGCAGTGAGGATAGCCTGCGTGGGACAGGGCTCAATCAGCCCCAGCATTTT
TRBV5-4,TRBJ1-2,TRBD1,.,CASSPGSTGGNGYTF,TGTGCCAGCAGCCCCGGTTCCACAGGGGGCAATGGCTACACCTTC